This TCR beta chain was retrieved from a study of blood T cell repertoires in COVID-19. CDR1 is KGHSH and CDR2 is LQKENI in the germline V gene. Trimming removed 4 bases from V and 4 bases from J; junction bases left unmatched: 9. There are 16 residues in the CDR3. Profiling relied on immunoSEQ multiplex PCR, and the TCRdb table lists in-frame clones only, not all of them. The table shows about 110,000 clones, with over 65% occurring only once. The chain uses TRBV18 and TRBJ2-5; 10 nucleotides line up with TRBD1. This sequence originates from an elderly woman with acute or convalescent COVID-19. Input material: peripheral blood. As DNA, the CDR3 is TGTGCCAGCTCACTGCTGAACCGGGACAGGGGAGAGACCCAGTACTTC. Protein sequence: CASSLLNRDRGETQYF.